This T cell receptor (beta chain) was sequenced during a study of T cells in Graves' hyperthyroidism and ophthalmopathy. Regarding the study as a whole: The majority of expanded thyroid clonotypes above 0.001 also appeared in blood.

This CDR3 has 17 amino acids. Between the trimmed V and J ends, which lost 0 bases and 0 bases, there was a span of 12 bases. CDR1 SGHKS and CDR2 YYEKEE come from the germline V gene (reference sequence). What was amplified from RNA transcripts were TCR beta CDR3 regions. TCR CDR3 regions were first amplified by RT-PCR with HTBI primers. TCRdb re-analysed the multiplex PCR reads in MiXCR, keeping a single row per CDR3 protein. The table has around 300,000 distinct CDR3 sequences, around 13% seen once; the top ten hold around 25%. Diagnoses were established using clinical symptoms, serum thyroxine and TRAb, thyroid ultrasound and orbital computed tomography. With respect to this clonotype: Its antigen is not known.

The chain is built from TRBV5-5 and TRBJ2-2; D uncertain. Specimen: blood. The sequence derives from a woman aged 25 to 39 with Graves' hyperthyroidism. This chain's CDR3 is CASSLDAGHANTGELFF. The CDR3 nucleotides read TGTGCCAGCAGCTTGGATGCTGGCCACGCGAACACCGGGGAGCTGTTTTTT.